A selection of T cell receptor beta chains follows, all from one sample in a study of cytomegalovirus exposure and HLA in healthy donors. The table came from immunoSEQ multiplex PCR; TCRdb's copy has only in-frame clones and leaves some out. Altogether around 60,000 clones are present, under 95% being singletons, with the ten largest covering roughly 1%. Sequenced sample: PBMCs. These receptors were collected from a man aged 18 to 35 in good health and CMV-seronegative. The CDR3 runs from the conserved cysteine through the conserved F or W. The D gene is left open where the match is weak. For some rows the clone size is stated as once, few or many, or as a class when expanded; others skip it.

clone_size cdr3_length j_call d_call v_call cdr3_nt cdr3_aa
. 15 TRBJ2-1 TRBD2 TRBV10-3 TGTGCCATCAGTGGGACTAGCGGGAGAAACAATGAGCAGTTCTTC CAISGTSGRNNEQFF
. 15 TRBJ2-1 TRBD2 TRBV19 TGTGCCAGTAGTGCGACTAGCGCCTATTACAATGAGCAGTTCTTC CASSATSAYYNEQFF
. 13 TRBJ1-1 . TRBV19 TGTGCCAGTACTAGAAACACTGACACTGAAGCTTTCTTT CASTRNTDTEAFF
. 15 TRBJ2-3 TRBD2 TRBV9 TGTGCCAGCAGCGAAACCGGGACTAACACAGATACGCAGTATTTT CASSETGTNTDTQYF
many 15 TRBJ2-7 . TRBV10-1 TGCGCCAGCAGTGTGGGTCTAGTGAGGTCCTACGAGCAGTACTTC CASSVGLVRSYEQYF
. 14 TRBJ2-5 . TRBV2 TGTGCCAGCAGCAGGGGCCCCCTCAAGGAGACCCAGTACTTC CASSRGPLKETQYF
. 12 TRBJ2-1 . TRBV29-1 TGCAGCGCCCGGAGGGGAGATATAGAGCAGTTCTTC CSARRGDIEQFF
. 14 TRBJ2-7 TRBD1 TRBV14 TGTGCCAGCAGCCAAGCCGGGACAGGGGGCAAGAAGTACTTC CASSQAGTGGKKYF
. 12 TRBJ2-3 TRBD2 TRBV11-2 TGTGCCAGCCGCGGGAGGGCAGATACGCAGTATTTT CASRGRADTQYF
. 14 TRBJ2-5 TRBD1 TRBV7-9 TGTGCCAGCAGCTCGAGACAGGGGCCGGGGGCCCAGTACTTC CASSSRQGPGAQYF
. 14 TRBJ2-7 . TRBV9 TGTGCCAGTTCTCCAGACGGGGGTCCCCACGAGCAGTACTTC CASSPDGGPHEQYF
. 16 TRBJ2-1 TRBD2 TRBV4-3 TGCGCCAGCAGCCAAGATCCGCTAGCGGGGTCCAATGAGCAGTTCTTC CASSQDPLAGSNEQFF
. 15 TRBJ2-3 . TRBV11-2 TGTGCCAGCAGCTTAAGACTAGTTCAGGCAGATACGCAGTATTTT CASSLRLVQADTQYF
. 18 TRBJ2-1 TRBD2 TRBV28 TGTGCCAGCAGTCTCCGGACTAGCCTAGAACACCCCTACAATGAGCAGTTCTTC CASSLRTSLEHPYNEQFF
. 17 TRBJ2-1 . TRBV10-3 TGTGCCATCAGTGATAGTATGGACAGATACTCCTACAATGAGCAGTTCTTC CAISDSMDRYSYNEQFF
once 13 TRBJ1-2 TRBD1 TRBV28 TGTGCCAGCAGTCTTACGGACAGGGATGGCTACACCTTC CASSLTDRDGYTF
. 15 TRBJ2-7 . TRBV11-3 TGTGCCAGCAGCCTGCACCCGGACTTATCCTACGAGCAGTACTTC CASSLHPDLSYEQYF
. 13 TRBJ2-2 TRBD2 TRBV11-3 TGTGCCAGCACAGCGGGAGAAGCCGGGGAGCTGTTTTTT CASTAGEAGELFF
. 13 TRBJ2-4 . TRBV29-1 TGCAGCGTTGAAGATCCCCTCCGTCGGTTGCGGTACTTC CSVEDPLRRLRYF
once 15 TRBJ1-1 . TRBV10-3 TGTGCCATCACTTCCCGGGAGGGCCTGAACACTGAAGCTTTCTTT CAITSREGLNTEAFF
. 15 TRBJ2-7 . TRBV6-1 TGTGCCAGCAGTGAATTTTCTAACAGGGACTACGAGCAGTACTTC CASSEFSNRDYEQYF
. 15 TRBJ1-2 TRBD1 TRBV19 TGTGCCAGTAGTATCCTAAAACAGGGGTGGGATGGCTACACCTTC CASSILKQGWDGYTF
. 20 TRBJ2-7 TRBD2 TRBV5-1 TGCGCCAGCAGCGCGAAAAGGGTAATAGCGGGCCCAAATTCTCACTACGAGCAGTACTTC CASSAKRVIAGPNSHYEQYF
. 14 TRBJ2-7 TRBD1 TRBV19 TGTGCCAGTAGTAATGGCGGACAGGGGGGCGAGCAGTACTTC CASSNGGQGGEQYF
. 12 TRBJ1-1 . TRBV29-1 TGCAGCGTTGGTGGGGACACGGTTGAAGCTTTCTTT CSVGGDTVEAFF
. 18 TRBJ2-3 TRBD2 TRBV23-1 TGCGCCAGCAGTCAATCGACCCTAGCGGAGTCCCACACAGATACGCAGTATTTT CASSQSTLAESHTDTQYF